This T cell receptor (beta chain) was captured by sequencing in a study of control samples from healthy donors and cancer patients. The table came from immunoSEQ multiplex PCR; TCRdb's copy has only in-frame clones and leaves some out. The table includes tens of thousands of clones, over 85% detected once. Germline loops: CDR1 SGHDN, CDR2 FVKESK. V lost 8 bases, J lost 2 bases, and 4 bases lay in between. This CDR3 is 11 amino acids long. The clonotype originates from a woman in her 40s with lung cancer. The chain has TRBV14 and TRBJ2-1, with D unclear. The sequenced sample consisted of PBMCs. The CDR3 sequence is CASSAYNEQFF. The CDR3 region has the DNA TGTGCCAGCTCAGCCTACAATGAGCAGTTCTTC.